Shown below are 32 T cell receptor beta chains from a single sample sequenced in a study of neurological immune-mediated disorders. TCRdb passed the 5' RACE reads through MiXCR, listing each CDR3 protein once. The table records over 60,000 distinct CDR3 sequences, 4% to 6% of them present only once. The sequenced sample was PBMCs. The receptors here all came from a woman younger than 45 with multiple sclerosis.

This clonotype was observed many times. The junction departs from the called germline gene at one end, perhaps through a read error. CDR3 nucleotides: TGCAGTGCTAGTGGACCCTTGGGGGGCAATCAGCCCCAGAATTTT. Its translation: CSASGPLGGNQPQNF. The chain combines TRBV20-1 with TRBJ1-5; possibly TRBD1 for D (6 bases). The CDR3 spans 15 residues. Per the germline V gene, CDR1 is DFQATT and CDR2 is SNEGSKA (reference sequence).

The table lists this clonotype with a few counts. This chain connects TRBV7-2 to TRBJ2-5; 8 bases map to TRBD2. Germline CDR1 SGHTA, CDR2 FQGNSA. The CDR3 consists of 17 residues. Trimming removed 2 bases from V and 10 bases from J; junction bases left unmatched: 18. Here the CDR3 DNA reads TGTGCCAGCAGCTTACGGGGGGGCCCAACCCAGAGTGGTGGCCAGTACTTC. Its translation is CASSLRGGPTQSGGQYF.

The sample holds many counts of this clonotype. Mismatch with germline at one junction end may stem from a read error. This sequence joins TRBV3-1 and TRBJ2-2; D is possibly TRBD1 or TRBD2 (6 bases each). The CDR3 contains 15 residues. The germline V gene has CDR1 LGHDT and CDR2 YNNKEL (reference sequence). The CDR3 is CASSQGGRITGELFF. CDR3 nucleotide sequence: TGTGCCAGCAGTCAAGGGGGGCGAATCACCGGGGAGCTGTTTTTT.

The rearrangement links TRBV20-1 to TRBJ1-6; no clear D gene. V was pared by 0 bases and J by 4 bases, with 10 bases between. CDR1 and CDR2 from the germline V gene are DFQATT and SNEGSKA (reference sequence). The CDR3 sequence is 15 residues long. CDR3 in DNA: TGCAGTGCTAGAGATAAGGTGACTTATAATTCACCCCTCCACTTT. Translation: CSARDKVTYNSPLHF.

This clonotype was recorded many times. The gene calls are TRBV20-1 and TRBJ2-7; 9 bases agree with TRBD1. The V gene's germline CDR1 is DFQATT and CDR2 SNEGSKA (reference sequence). V shed 2 bases, J shed 3 bases, and the junction held 8 bases outside the gene matches. The CDR3 runs 15 residues. The CDR3 DNA reads TGCAGTGCTAGATCCCCAGGGACAGGGAGCTACGAGCAGTACTTC. It translates to CSARSPGTGSYEQYF.

This clonotype has more than one count but fewer than ten. This chain links TRBV20-1 with TRBJ2-5; D is unresolved. V dropped 5 bases and J dropped 3 bases, with 19 bases sitting between them. There are 15 residues in the CDR3. Germline V gene sequence: CDR1 DFQATT, CDR2 SNEGSKA (reference sequence). The CDR3 is CSAPSPASTKETQYF. The CDR3 DNA sequence: TGCAGTGCTCCTTCCCCAGCGAGCACCAAAGAGACCCAGTACTTC.

This clonotype was seen repeatedly, ten times or more. The chain has TRBV6-6 and TRBJ2-7; possible D gene TRBD1, 6 bases. The V end was cut by 0 bases, the J end by 7 bases, with 10 bases between. The CDR3 runs 13 residues. Germline-derived CDR1 and CDR2 are MNHNY and SVGAGI (reference sequence). CDR3 bases: TGTGCCAGCAGTTACTCGGAGAGGGGGGAGCAGTACTTC. As protein: CASSYSERGEQYF.

This clonotype was recorded many times. The rearrangement joins TRBV5-1 to TRBJ1-2; TRBD1 aligns across 8 bases. CDR1 and CDR2 (germline): SGHRS, YFSETQ. V gave up 0 bases and J gave up 3 bases; unmatched junction bases: 13. The CDR3 covers 18 residues. CDR3 protein: CASSLEGPGTGIYYGYTF. The CDR3 nucleotides are TGCGCCAGCAGCTTGGAGGGGCCCGGGACAGGAATATACTATGGCTACACCTTC.

At least ten counts were recorded for this clonotype. The V call is TRBV27, the J call TRBJ1-2; TRBD1 matches at 11 bases. CDR3 length: 16 amino acids. Germline V gene sequence: CDR1 MNHEY, CDR2 SMNVEV (reference sequence). After removal of 7 bases from V and 8 bases from J, the junction contained 15 bases not matched to a gene. The CDR3 sequence: CASKGRRDRGVRGYTF. The CDR3 bases are TGTGCCAGCAAGGGAAGGAGGGACAGGGGGGTAAGGGGCTACACCTTC.

This clonotype has a count of ten or more. The rearrangement uses TRBV20-1 and TRBJ1-1; no reliable D call. CDR3 length: 15 amino acids. Trimming cost V 3 bases and J 0 bases, with 14 bases left between them. The germline V gene has CDR1 DFQATT and CDR2 SNEGSKA (reference sequence). The DNA for the CDR3 is TGCAGTGCTAGGCCCCTGAGGCTTATGAACACTGAAGCTTTCTTT. It codes for CSARPLRLMNTEAFF.

As concerns this clonotype: A much larger clone sits a single nucleotide away, making a read error possible. This chain's CDR3 is CAVSGGQAGEQYF. CDR3 nucleotide sequence: TGTGCCGTCAGTGGAGGACAGGCGGGCGAGCAGTACTTC. The V and J genes are TRBV10-3 and TRBJ2-7; 7 bases match TRBD1. In germline, CDR1 is ENHRY, CDR2 SYGVKD. This CDR3 has 13 amino acids.

The sample holds many counts of this clonotype. This chain connects TRBV6-1 to TRBJ1-4; no definite D call. V was shortened by 2 bases and J by 7 bases, with 11 bases between the two germline ends. There are 14 residues in the CDR3. CDR1 is MNHNS, CDR2 SASEGT, per germline. CDR3 region: CASSEPPVREKLFF. CDR3 coding DNA: TGTGCCAGCAGTGAACCCCCCGTCCGTGAAAAACTGTTTTTT.

This clonotype has a handful of counts. The rearrangement links TRBV20-1 to TRBJ2-1, with 9 bases identical to TRBD2. The germline gives CDR1 DFQATT, CDR2 SNEGSKA (reference sequence). CDR3 length: 15 residues. J gave up 9 bases and V 6 bases, and 15 bases lay outside the gene matches. The CDR3 region is CSALWTSVGESEQFF. The CDR3 DNA reads as TGCAGTGCGCTCTGGACTAGCGTGGGGGAAAGTGAGCAGTTCTTC.

This clonotype has a count of ten or more. This chain uses TRBV10-3 with TRBJ1-1; maybe TRBD1 (5 bases). Trimming cost V 6 bases and J 1 base, with 9 bases left between them. Germline V gene lookup returns CDR1 ENHRY and CDR2 SYGVKD. The CDR3 has 13 residues. CDR3 amino acids: CAISVRENTEAFF. Written as DNA, the CDR3 is TGTGCCATCAGCGTCAGGGAGAACACTGAAGCTTTCTTT.

This clonotype was seen many times. V and J are TRBV20-1 and TRBJ2-3; D might be TRBD1 or TRBD2, each matching 5 bases. With 5 bases removed from V and 4 bases from J, the gap between germline ends came to 19 bases. This CDR3 is 15 amino acids long. CDR1 is DFQATT and CDR2 is SNEGSKA in the germline V gene (reference sequence). The CDR3 loop reads CSASRPGTRADTQYF. CDR3 nucleotide sequence: TGCAGTGCTTCGAGACCCGGGACCAGAGCAGATACGCAGTATTTT.

This clonotype was seen only a few times. The chain uses TRBV7-9 and TRBJ1-1, with D perhaps matching TRBD1 (5 bases). The length of the CDR3 is 13 residues. Germline CDR1 and CDR2: SEHNR and FQNEAQ (reference sequence). V was pared by 1 base and J by 7 bases, with 10 bases between. The CDR3 loop is CASSLGGGSEAFF. CDR3 DNA: TGTGCCAGCAGCTTAGGGGGCGGCAGTGAAGCTTTCTTT.

This clonotype was detected many times. This chain uses TRBV5-4 with TRBJ2-1; no definite D call. V dropped 0 bases and J dropped 6 bases, with 7 bases sitting between them. CDR3 length equals 13 residues. Germline V lookup: CDR1 SGHNT, CDR2 YYREEE (reference sequence). The CDR3 sequence is CASSLVSINEQFF. CDR3 in DNA: TGTGCCAGCAGCTTGGTTAGTATCAATGAGCAGTTCTTC.

This clonotype was found a few times. This may be a read error: a much more frequent sequence differs by one nucleotide. The CDR3 loop is CSVGERGEKLFF. Written as DNA, the CDR3 is TGCAGCGTTGGGGAAAGGGGGGAAAAACTGTTTTTT. The chain couples TRBV29-1 to TRBJ1-4, with D possibly being TRBD1 (6 bases). The germline gives CDR1 SQVTM, CDR2 ANQGSEA. Trimming pared 4 bases from V and 8 bases from J, leaving 11 bases between. The CDR3 runs to 12 residues.

This clonotype occurred many times. The chain recombines TRBV20-1 with TRBJ1-6, with 8 bases lining up with TRBD1. The junction had 6 bases not matched to a gene; V was cut back by 1 base and J by 10 bases. This CDR3 has 14 amino acids. Germline values: CDR1 DFQATT, CDR2 SNEGSKA (reference sequence). The DNA for the CDR3 is TGCAGTGCTAGAGGCCAGGGGGCACGATCACCCCTCCACTTT. It yields the protein CSARGQGARSPLHF.

This clonotype showed up just a few times. V and J are TRBV7-8 and TRBJ1-2; D is unclear. The CDR3 contains 10 residues. Germline values: CDR1 SGHVS, CDR2 FQNEAQ. V was cut by 5 bases and J by 14 bases, with 12 bases left in between. In DNA form, the CDR3 reads TGTGCCAGCAGCCAAGACTCGGCTACCTTC. This sequence encodes CASSQDSATF.

This clonotype was found many times. CDR3 sequence (DNA): TGTGCCAGCAGCTTCTCCCTGGGACAGTACAATGAGCAGTTCTTC. Protein product: CASSFSLGQYNEQFF. The chain recombines TRBV7-9 with TRBJ2-1, with TRBD1 matching 7 bases. Germline trimming cut 3 bases from V and 4 bases from J; bases unmatched to any gene: 6. Germline V gene sequence: CDR1 SEHNR, CDR2 FQNEAQ (reference sequence). The CDR3 spans 15 residues.

This clonotype was picked up many times. V gene TRBV5-5 combines with J gene TRBJ2-2; D uncertain. Per the germline V gene, CDR1 is SGHKS and CDR2 is YYEKEE (reference sequence). There are 15 residues in the CDR3. V lost 6 bases, J lost 0 bases, and 12 bases lay in between. CDR3 region: CASKSSWTNTGELFF. The DNA for the CDR3 is TGTGCCAGCAAATCCAGCTGGACGAACACCGGGGAGCTGTTTTTT.

This clonotype was recorded at least ten times. The chain couples TRBV12-3 or TRBV12-4 to TRBJ1-2, with D perhaps matching TRBD1 (5 bases). This CDR3 region has 14 residues. Trimming left V 4 bases short and J 5 bases short, with 14 bases between. Here the CDR3 reads CASSSQGTVYGYTF. The CDR3 bases are TGTGCCAGCAGTTCTCAGGGAACTGTGTATGGCTACACCTTC.

This clonotype showed up many times. V gene TRBV5-1 combines with J gene TRBJ2-7; 7 nucleotides match TRBD2. The CDR3 contains 15 residues. With 0 bases clipped from V and 0 bases from J, the junction kept 3 bases outside the gene matches. Germline V gene data show CDR1 as SGHRS and CDR2 as YFSETQ. The CDR3 sequence is CASSLGSGGSYEQYF. DNA for the CDR3: TGCGCCAGCAGCTTGGGATCGGGGGGCTCCTACGAGCAGTACTTC. Complete variable domain (other parts from reference TRBV5-1 and TRBJ2-7): KAGVTQTPRYLIKTRGQQVTLSCSPISGHRSVSWYQQTPGQGLQFLFEYFSETQRNKGNFPGRFSGRQFSNSRSEMNVSTLELGDSALYLCASSLGSGGSYEQYFGPGTRLTVT.

This clonotype was recorded many times. The chain has TRBV20-1 and TRBJ1-5, with 11 bases fitting TRBD1. J was trimmed by 7 bases and V by 0 bases; bases with no gene match: 2. CDR3 length: 14 residues. Germline V CDR1 and CDR2: DFQATT, SNEGSKA (reference sequence). DNA for the CDR3: TGCAGTGCTAGAGAGGGGACAGGGGGGCAGCCCCAGCATTTT. It encodes CSAREGTGGQPQHF.

This clonotype was observed at least ten times. The chain combines TRBV7-2 with TRBJ1-2; tentatively, D is TRBD1 (6 bases). The germline CDR1 and CDR2 sequences are SGHTA and FQGNSA. The V and J ends lost 4 bases and 4 bases respectively, with 16 bases between them. CDR3 length: 15 residues. The CDR3 is CASSSRAGEIYGYTF. CDR3 nucleotides: TGTGCCAGCAGCTCACGGGCAGGGGAAATCTATGGCTACACCTTC.

This clonotype was seen ten or more times. The CDR3 sequence is CSASRPTGQADTQYF. CDR3 nucleotide sequence: TGCAGTGCTAGCCGCCCAACAGGGCAGGCAGATACGCAGTATTTT. The chain links TRBV20-1 to TRBJ2-3, with TRBD1 as a possible D gene (6 bases). This CDR3 contains 15 residues. The ends were cut back, 3 bases at V and 4 bases at J, with 17 bases in the middle. CDR1 and CDR2 from the germline V gene are DFQATT and SNEGSKA (reference sequence).

J is TRBJ1-1 and V is TRBV13; D is unclear. V lost 7 bases and J lost 0, with 12 bases in between. The CDR3 length is 14 residues. CDR1 is PRHDT and CDR2 is FYEKMQ in the germline V gene (reference sequence). The CDR3 sequence: CASNSGRLNTEAFF. The CDR3 DNA follows: TGTGCCAGCAACTCAGGACGGCTGAACACTGAAGCTTTCTTT.

This clonotype was seen many times. The chain has TRBV2 and TRBJ2-3, with D perhaps matching TRBD2 (5 bases). V was trimmed by 8 bases and J by 6 bases, leaving 15 bases between them. Per germline, CDR1 SNHLY and CDR2 FYNNEI. The CDR3 extends over 13 amino acids. The CDR3 sequence is CASRTLVPDTQYF. The CDR3 nucleotides are TGTGCCAGCCGCACACTAGTTCCCGATACGCAGTATTTT. The full variable domain, its missing parts supplied by reference TRBV2 and TRBJ2-3, is EPEVTQTPSHQVTQMGQEVILRCVPISNHLYFYWYRQILGQKVEFLVSFYNNEISEKSEIFDDQFSVERPDGSNFTLKIRSTKLEDSAMYFCASRTLVPDTQYFGPGTRLTVL.

This clonotype has at least ten counts. This chain links TRBV10-3 with TRBJ2-7; TRBD1 matches at 8 bases. The CDR3 is 12 amino acids. Germline V gene lookup returns CDR1 ENHRY and CDR2 SYGVKD. V trimming: 5 bases; J trimming: 5 bases; junction bases outside the gene matches: 2. CDR3 sequence (DNA): TGTGCCATCAGTTCAGGGGGCGACGAGCAGTACTTC. Translated, it gives CAISSGGDEQYF.

The sample holds a few counts of this clonotype. The chain combines TRBV10-3 with TRBJ2-2; D gene uncertain. This CDR3 has 12 amino acids. Deletions cut 6 bases from V and 1 base from J, with 3 bases between. Per germline, CDR1 ENHRY and CDR2 SYGVKD. The CDR3 region has the DNA TGTGCCATCAGAGGGAACACCGGGGAGCTGTTTTTT. Translation: CAIRGNTGELFF.

This clonotype was counted ten times or more. The chain employs TRBV7-9 and TRBJ1-4; a possible D gene is TRBD1 (6 bases). CDR1 and CDR2 from the germline V gene are SEHNR and FQNEAQ (reference sequence). The V end was cut by 5 bases, the J end by 8 bases, with 15 bases between. CDR3 length equals 14 residues. The CDR3 reads CASSIGAQGEKLFF. In DNA form, the CDR3 reads TGTGCCAGCAGCATAGGGGCTCAGGGGGAAAAACTGTTTTTT.